The 16 T cell receptor beta chains in this list originate from one sample, sequenced in a study of blood T cell repertoires in COVID-19. Data came from immunoSEQ multiplex PCR; TCRdb stores just in-frame clones and leaves some out. The sample lists roughly 52,000 clones, 80% to 90% occurring once. What was sequenced was peripheral blood. The source of these receptors is a human donor in a cohort sampled during active COVID-19.

The chain is built from TRBV7-8 and TRBJ1-5; 7 bases map to TRBD1. The trim removed 5 bases at V and 3 bases at J, leaving 10 bases unmatched. Germline CDR1 and CDR2: SGHVS and FQNEAQ. This CDR3 contains 16 residues. The CDR3 protein is CASSRGPGTDNQPQHF. The CDR3 DNA reads TGTGCCAGCAGCCGGGGCCCAGGGACAGACAATCAGCCCCAGCATTTT.

The V and J genes are TRBV2 and TRBJ1-2, with D uncertain. The germline V gene has CDR1 SNHLY and CDR2 FYNNEI. This CDR3 region has 14 residues. Trimming cost V 8 bases and J 4 bases, with 17 bases left between them. CDR3 nucleotides: TGTGCCAGCCGACTAGGTAACGCCCCCTATGGCTACACCTTC. Its translation is CASRLGNAPYGYTF. Filled out from reference TRBV2 and TRBJ1-2, the complete variable domain reads EPEVTQTPSHQVTQMGQEVILRCVPISNHLYFYWYRQILGQKVEFLVSFYNNEISEKSEIFDDQFSVERPDGSNFTLKIRSTKLEDSAMYFCASRLGNAPYGYTFGSGTRLTVV.

The chain is built from TRBV19 and TRBJ1-2; a possible D gene is TRBD1 (5 bases). The CDR3 spans 16 residues. The germline V gene encodes CDR1 LNHDA and CDR2 SQIVND (reference sequence). Trimming left V 3 bases short and J 4 bases short, with 18 bases between. CDR3 DNA: TGTGCCAGTAGTATTGTTGGACAACCTGAGATCTATGGCTACACCTTC. Translated: CASSIVGQPEIYGYTF.

V is TRBV5-1 and J is TRBJ2-3; 10 positions agree with TRBD2. After removal of 4 bases from V and 2 bases from J, the junction contained 7 bases not matched to a gene. Germline assignment: CDR1 SGHRS and CDR2 YFSETQ. The CDR3 has 16 residues. The CDR3 loop reads CASSRLSGGITDTQYF. The CDR3 bases are TGCGCCAGCAGCAGACTTAGCGGGGGGATCACAGATACGCAGTATTTT.

This chain joins TRBV5-1 and TRBJ2-3, with a possible D match to TRBD1 (6 bases). This CDR3 has 15 amino acids. V gave up 4 bases and J gave up 2 bases, with 14 bases separating them. Germline loops: CDR1 SGHRS, CDR2 YFSETQ. The CDR3 region is CASSPSGTYTDTQYF. In DNA form, the CDR3 reads TGCGCCAGCAGCCCCTCCGGGACATACACAGATACGCAGTATTTT.

The chain has TRBV18 and TRBJ1-1; maybe TRBD1 (6 bases). The V end was cut by 3 bases, the J end by 1 base, with 9 bases between. Germline V gene sequence: CDR1 KGHSH, CDR2 LQKENI. This CDR3 is built from 14 residues. CDR3 sequence (DNA): TGTGCCAGCTCACCCCGGACAGAGAACACTGAAGCTTTCTTT. It encodes CASSPRTENTEAFF. The full variable domain, rest sourced from reference TRBV18 and TRBJ1-1, is NAGVMQNPRHLVRRRGQEARLRCSPMKGHSHVYWYRQLPEEGLKFMVYLQKENIIDESGMPKERFSAEFPKEGPSILRIQQVVRGDSAAYFCASSPRTENTEAFFGQGTRLTVV.

The chain employs TRBV19 and TRBJ2-3; TRBD2 matches at 7 bases. CDR3 length equals 16 residues. Germline V CDR1 and CDR2: LNHDA, SQIVND (reference sequence). Unmatched junction bases numbered 9, after V lost 5 bases and J lost 1 base. CDR3: CASSLTPRGGTDTQYF. As DNA, the CDR3 is TGTGCCAGTAGTTTAACCCCCCGGGGGGGCACAGATACGCAGTATTTT.

The V gene is TRBV30, the J gene TRBJ1-2; D unclear. CDR1 is GTSNPN and CDR2 is SVGIG in the germline V gene (reference sequence). The CDR3 extends over 15 amino acids. The V gene lost 0 bases and the J gene lost 0 bases, with 11 bases spanning the gap. CDR3 coding DNA: TGTGCCTGGAGTGTACGAGGTGGCACTAACTATGGCTACACCTTC. This gives the protein CAWSVRGGTNYGYTF.

This sequence joins TRBV4-3 and TRBJ1-2, with a weak D call TRBD1 (6 bases). Trimming shortened V by 2 bases and J by 4 bases, and 20 bases separated the two germline ends. The CDR3 runs to 17 residues. Germline-derived CDR1 and CDR2 are LGHNA and YSLEER. Here the CDR3 reads CASSQTSDRRSIYGYTF. The CDR3 DNA reads TGCGCCAGCAGCCAAACATCCGACAGGCGGTCTATCTATGGCTACACCTTC.

This chain joins TRBV7-2 and TRBJ2-2; D is perhaps TRBD1 (6 bases). In germline, CDR1 is SGHTA, CDR2 FQGNSA. Deletions cut 5 bases from V and 2 bases from J, with 12 bases between. This CDR3 region has 15 residues. CDR3 sequence reads: CASSRQVLNTGELFF. The CDR3 bases are TGTGCCAGCAGCAGACAGGTCCTAAACACCGGGGAGCTGTTTTTT.

In DNA, the CDR3 is TGTGCCAGCAGACCAGGGAGGGATGGAGGTGGGTTCCGGGGAAACACCATATATTTT. It yields the protein CASRPGRDGGGFRGNTIYF. The chain has TRBV9 and TRBJ1-3; a possible D gene is TRBD1 (5 bases). The V and J ends lost 5 bases and 4 bases respectively, with 28 bases between them. The CDR3 spans 19 residues. Germline V gives CDR1 SGDLS, CDR2 YYNGEE.

This sequence joins TRBV19 and TRBJ2-5; 10 positions agree with TRBD2. Germline CDR1 LNHDA, CDR2 SQIVND (reference sequence). The CDR3 loop spans 17 amino acids. V dropped 5 bases and J dropped 5; count of bases not matched to a gene: 14. The CDR3 nucleotides read TGTGCCAGTAGTCGACAGAACCCTAGCGGGGGTCATGAGACCCAGTACTTC. Translated: CASSRQNPSGGHETQYF.

The chain has TRBV5-1 and TRBJ1-6; 7 nucleotides agree with TRBD1. Per germline, CDR1 SGHRS and CDR2 YFSETQ. The CDR3 spans 14 residues. Trimming at V came to 4 bases and at J to 6 bases, leaving 4 bases not matched to a gene. CDR3 DNA: TGCGCCAGCAGCCCGGGGACAGTTAATTCACCCCTCCACTTT. It translates to CASSPGTVNSPLHF.

The CDR3 spells CASSVGYRGGADTQYF. The CDR3 DNA sequence: TGTGCCAGCAGCGTAGGGTACAGGGGGGGCGCAGATACGCAGTATTTT. The chain joins TRBV9 to TRBJ2-3, with D perhaps matching TRBD1 (8 bases). This CDR3 contains 16 residues. From germline, CDR1 is SGDLS and CDR2 YYNGEE. V shed 0 bases and J shed 4 bases, with 15 bases lying between them.

V and J are TRBV19 and TRBJ2-5; the match to TRBD1 covers 8 bases. Germline CDR1 LNHDA, CDR2 SQIVND (reference sequence). J was trimmed by 4 bases and V by 1 base; bases with no gene match: 5. The CDR3 runs 15 residues. CDR3 coding DNA: TGTGCCAGTAGTATAGTTGCAGGGGGCTCAGAGACCCAGTACTTC. Its translation: CASSIVAGGSETQYF.

The chain combines TRBV24-1 with TRBJ2-1; TRBD1 matches 10 bases. CDR1 KGHDR and CDR2 SFDVKD come from the germline V gene. V gave up 3 bases and J gave up 7 bases; unmatched junction bases: 8. The CDR3 runs 16 residues. CDR3 DNA sequence: TGTGCCACCAGTGATCGCCGACAGGGGGCGCGTAATGAGCAGTTCTTC. It encodes CATSDRRQGARNEQFF.